The 23 T cell receptor beta chains in this list originate from one sample, sequenced in a study of OX40 agonist ivuxolimab in advanced cancers. Measured with immunoSEQ multiplex PCR; TCRdb has only the in-frame clones, and not every one. The sample consists of about 83,000 clones, about 86% of them appearing once. This specimen was CD4+ or CD8+ T cells sorted from blood, taken in a trial of the OX40 agonist ivuxolimab. These receptor sequences come from an adult with an advanced solid tumor such as melanoma, head and neck, liver or kidney cancer.

The chain employs TRBV4-2 and TRBJ2-7; TRBD1 matches at 9 bases. Unmatched junction bases numbered 10, after V lost 4 bases and J lost 6 bases. The length of the CDR3 is 15 residues. Per germline, CDR1 LGHNA and CDR2 YNFKEQ. The CDR3 bases are TGTGCCAGCAGCCCCTACGAGGGACAGGGCGGCGAGCAGTACTTC. Residues: CASSPYEGQGGEQYF.

This rearrangement joins TRBV7-3 to TRBJ1-5; possible D gene TRBD1, 5 bases. The germline CDR1 and CDR2 sequences are SGHTA and FQGTGA. The CDR3 has 13 amino acids. Trimming stripped 3 bases from V and 3 bases from J, with 6 bases between. This CDR3 reads CASSLGVNQPQHF. CDR3 nucleotide sequence: TGTGCCAGCAGCTTGGGGGTCAATCAGCCCCAGCATTTT.

V usage is TRBV6-1 and J usage is TRBJ2-5; weak D call: TRBD2 (7 bases). V lost 0 bases and J lost 4, with 12 bases in between. Germline CDR1 MNHNS, CDR2 SASEGT. CDR3 size: 15 residues. The DNA of the CDR3 is TGTGCCAGCAGTGAAGCGACGGGGGGCGCAGAGACCCAGTACTTC. Its protein product is CASSEATGGAETQYF.

This rearrangement joins TRBV21-1 to TRBJ1-5. TRBV21-1 is annotated as a pseudogene. The CDR3 runs 14 residues. The CDR3 DNA reads as TGTGCCAGCACCGCCAAAGTAGGGAATCAGCCCCAGCATTTT. This gives the protein CASTAKVGNQPQHF.

This clone was found a few times. The chain joins TRBV2 to TRBJ1-2, with D perhaps TRBD1 (5 bases). The CDR3 has 16 residues. Germline V gene data show CDR1 as SNHLY and CDR2 as FYNNEI. Trimming shortened V by 0 bases and J by 3 bases, and 14 bases separated the two germline ends. The CDR3 nucleotides are TGTGCCAGCAGTGAAGCAGAGGGGAGGAGTGACTATGGCTACACCTTC. It is translated as CASSEAEGRSDYGYTF.

This clone showed up just once. The V gene is TRBV7-9, the J gene TRBJ1-4; unclear D gene. The CDR3 covers 15 residues. Per germline, CDR1 SEHNR and CDR2 FQNEAQ (reference sequence). Trimming left V 11 bases short and J 2 bases short, with 18 bases between. The CDR3 region has the DNA TGTGCCTCCATTGGGAGGAGCCCCACTAATGAAAAACTGTTTTTT. It translates to CASIGRSPTNEKLFF.

The chain recombines TRBV19 with TRBJ2-5, with TRBD1 matching 8 bases. This CDR3 is built from 14 residues. V was clipped by 6 bases and J by 4 bases; unmatched bases: 7. From germline, CDR1 is LNHDA and CDR2 SQIVND (reference sequence). In nucleotides, the CDR3 is TGTGCCAGTAGACAGGGGACAGGTGGAGAGACCCAGTACTTC. Residues: CASRQGTGGETQYF.

This chain uses TRBV7-3 with TRBJ2-2; 7 bases align to TRBD2. The CDR3 spans 17 residues. CDR1 is SGHTA and CDR2 is FQGTGA in the germline V gene. V gave up 5 bases and J gave up 1 base; unmatched junction bases: 10. The CDR3 DNA is TGTGCCAGCAGCGAAGTTCCTCGCGGGGGGAACACCGGGGAGCTGTTTTTT. As protein: CASSEVPRGGNTGELFF.

This chain connects TRBV5-1 to TRBJ1-2; D possibly corresponds to TRBD1 (6 bases). Deletions cut 6 bases from V and 2 bases from J, with 17 bases between. The germline V gene encodes CDR1 SGHRS and CDR2 YFSETQ. This CDR3 spans 15 amino acids. CDR3 residues: CASNPQGTGNYGYTF. CDR3 in DNA: TGCGCCAGCAATCCCCAGGGGACCGGAAACTATGGCTACACCTTC. Full variable domain (outside the CDR3, taken from reference TRBV5-1 and TRBJ1-2): KAGVTQTPRYLIKTRGQQVTLSCSPISGHRSVSWYQQTPGQGLQFLFEYFSETQRNKGNFPGRFSGRQFSNSRSEMNVSTLELGDSALYLCASNPQGTGNYGYTFGSGTRLTVV.

CDR3 amino acids: CASSITPVGLDYGYTF. As DNA, the CDR3 is TGTGCCAGTAGTATAACCCCAGTGGGGCTTGACTATGGCTACACCTTC. The chain uses TRBV19 and TRBJ1-2, with a weak D call TRBD1 (5 bases). V shed 2 bases and J shed 3 bases, with 16 bases lying between them. The CDR3 consists of 16 residues. Germline CDR1 and CDR2: LNHDA and SQIVND (reference sequence).

This clone appeared a single time. The V gene is TRBV18, the J gene TRBJ1-4, with TRBD1 matching over 9 bases. The J segment lost 6 bases and the V segment lost 3 bases, leaving 2 bases of the junction unmatched. From germline, CDR1 is KGHSH and CDR2 LQKENI. This CDR3 comprises 14 residues. As DNA, the CDR3 is TGTGCCAGCTCACCGGACAGGGGTTATGAAAAACTGTTTTTT. This codes for CASSPDRGYEKLFF.

This clone was observed a single time. The rearrangement uses TRBV5-6 and TRBJ1-3; D gene uncertain. Trimming cost V 0 bases and J 0 bases, with 10 bases left between them. The CDR3 has 16 residues. From germline, CDR1 is SGHDT and CDR2 YYEEEE. For the CDR3, the DNA is TGTGCCAGCAGCTTGGTTTCACTGAACTCTGGAAACACCATATATTTT. It codes for CASSLVSLNSGNTIYF.

In this sample, this clone turned up a few times. Distinct nucleotide sequences in the sample also encode this CDR3. The chain joins TRBV6-1 to TRBJ2-5; no firm D call. Germline loops: CDR1 MNHNS, CDR2 SASEGT. The CDR3 consists of 11 residues. V was trimmed by 3 bases and J by 5 bases, leaving 4 bases between them. CDR3: CASSEWETQYF. The CDR3 nucleotides read TGTGCCAGCAGTGAGTGGGAGACCCAGTACTTC.

The chain carries TRBV2 and TRBJ2-2, with 8 bases lining up with TRBD1. Germline CDR1 SNHLY, CDR2 FYNNEI. The CDR3 runs to 15 residues. The V and J ends lost 4 bases and 3 bases, in that order; junction bases with no gene match: 4. CDR3 in amino acids: CASSGQGADTGELFF. For the CDR3, the DNA is TGTGCCAGCAGTGGTCAGGGGGCTGACACCGGGGAGCTGTTTTTT.

J is TRBJ1-2 and V is TRBV9; weak D call: TRBD1 (6 bases). Trimming removed 3 bases from V and 1 base from J, with 16 bases in between. Germline V lookup: CDR1 SGDLS, CDR2 YYNGEE. CDR3 length: 16 residues. The CDR3 DNA sequence: TGTGCCAGCAGCGAGGCCCCCAAGGACAGTAACTATGGCTACACCTTC. Protein: CASSEAPKDSNYGYTF.

This clone was found once. The chain carries TRBV6-1 and TRBJ1-6; D unresolved. Between the trimmed V and J ends, which lost 7 bases and 7 bases, there was a span of 8 bases. This CDR3 region has 12 residues. CDR1 and CDR2 (germline): MNHNS, SASEGT. The CDR3 spells CASKAVNSPLHF. The CDR3 DNA reads TGTGCCAGCAAGGCAGTGAATTCACCCCTCCACTTT.

CDR3 in DNA: TGTGCCTGGAGTGTAGGGACAGGGGATGGCTACACCTTC. It translates to CAWSVGTGDGYTF. V is TRBV30 and J is TRBJ1-2, with 10 bases identical to TRBD1. The ends lost 0 bases at V and 6 bases at J; junction bases unmatched: 1. Germline lookup yields CDR1 GTSNPN and CDR2 SVGIG (reference sequence). The CDR3 sequence is 13 residues long.

This clone appeared once. V gene TRBV10-1 combines with J gene TRBJ1-1; 7 nucleotides line up with TRBD1. Germline assignment: CDR1 WNHNN and CDR2 SYGVQD (reference sequence). The CDR3 extends over 12 amino acids. The J segment lost 8 bases and the V segment lost 7 bases, leaving 7 bases of the junction unmatched. The chain's CDR3 is CASTRGTVEAFF. DNA for the CDR3: TGCGCCAGCACCCGTGGGACAGTCGAAGCTTTCTTT.

The chain links TRBV4-1 to TRBJ2-1; D might be TRBD2 (6 bases). The CDR3 extends over 15 amino acids. The germline V gene has CDR1 MGHRA and CDR2 YSYEKL. Trimming removed 1 base from V and 2 bases from J, with 9 bases in between. The CDR3 reads CASSQVLATYNEQFF. The CDR3 DNA is TGCGCCAGCAGCCAAGTTCTAGCGACCTACAATGAGCAGTTCTTC.

The chain joins TRBV7-9 to TRBJ1-4; D perhaps matches TRBD1 (5 bases). Germline V gives CDR1 SEHNR, CDR2 FQNEAQ (reference sequence). V dropped 7 bases and J dropped 5 bases, with 14 bases sitting between them. CDR3 length: 14 amino acids. CDR3 loop: CASTPGQQNEKLFF. CDR3 DNA sequence: TGTGCCAGCACCCCGGGGCAGCAAAATGAAAAACTGTTTTTT.

In DNA form, the CDR3 reads TGCGCCAGCAGCTTGGTCGCGGGGGCGAACACCGGGGAGCTGTTTTTT. It specifies CASSLVAGANTGELFF. This chain uses TRBV5-1 with TRBJ2-2; 7 bases map to TRBD2. The length of the CDR3 is 16 residues. CDR1 and CDR2 from the germline V gene are SGHRS and YFSETQ. Unmatched junction bases numbered 2, after V lost 0 bases and J lost 0 bases. Drawing the rest from reference TRBV5-1 and TRBJ2-2, the complete variable domain is KAGVTQTPRYLIKTRGQQVTLSCSPISGHRSVSWYQQTPGQGLQFLFEYFSETQRNKGNFPGRFSGRQFSNSRSEMNVSTLELGDSALYLCASSLVAGANTGELFFGEGSRLTVL.

The CDR3 region has the DNA TGTGCCAGCAGCCCTCACGCGGACAGGGGGGCAGAGACCCAGTACTTC. It encodes CASSPHADRGAETQYF. The gene calls are TRBV9 and TRBJ2-5; 10 bases match TRBD1. This CDR3 comprises 16 residues. Per the germline V gene, CDR1 is SGDLS and CDR2 is YYNGEE. J lost 4 bases, V lost 4 bases, and 10 bases had no gene match. Combining the CDR3 with reference TRBV9 and TRBJ2-5 gives the whole variable domain DSGVTQTPKHLITATGQRVTLRCSPRSGDLSVYWYQQSLDQGLQFLIQYYNGEERAKGNILERFSAQQFPDLHSELNLSSLELGDSALYFCASSPHADRGAETQYFGPGTRLLVL.

The table lists this clone with a few counts. V is TRBV28 and J is TRBJ1-5; D gene ambiguous. V was cut by 6 bases and J by 4 bases, with 7 bases left in between. The CDR3 spans 12 residues. Germline-derived CDR1 and CDR2 are MDHEN and SYDVKM. The CDR3 here is CASRPSNQPQHF. CDR3 in DNA: TGTGCCAGCAGACCAAGTAATCAGCCCCAGCATTTT.